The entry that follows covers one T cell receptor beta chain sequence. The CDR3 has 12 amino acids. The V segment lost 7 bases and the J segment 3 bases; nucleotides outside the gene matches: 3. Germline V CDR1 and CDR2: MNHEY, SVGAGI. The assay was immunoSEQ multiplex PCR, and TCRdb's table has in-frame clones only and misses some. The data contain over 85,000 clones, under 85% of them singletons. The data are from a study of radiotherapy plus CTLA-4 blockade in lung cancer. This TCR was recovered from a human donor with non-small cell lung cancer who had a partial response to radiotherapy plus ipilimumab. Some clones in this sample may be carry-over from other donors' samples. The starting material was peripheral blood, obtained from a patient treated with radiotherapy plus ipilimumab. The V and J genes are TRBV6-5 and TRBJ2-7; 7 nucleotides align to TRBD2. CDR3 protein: CASMRGSYEQYF. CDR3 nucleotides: TGTGCCAGCATGCGCGGGAGCTACGAGCAGTACTTC.